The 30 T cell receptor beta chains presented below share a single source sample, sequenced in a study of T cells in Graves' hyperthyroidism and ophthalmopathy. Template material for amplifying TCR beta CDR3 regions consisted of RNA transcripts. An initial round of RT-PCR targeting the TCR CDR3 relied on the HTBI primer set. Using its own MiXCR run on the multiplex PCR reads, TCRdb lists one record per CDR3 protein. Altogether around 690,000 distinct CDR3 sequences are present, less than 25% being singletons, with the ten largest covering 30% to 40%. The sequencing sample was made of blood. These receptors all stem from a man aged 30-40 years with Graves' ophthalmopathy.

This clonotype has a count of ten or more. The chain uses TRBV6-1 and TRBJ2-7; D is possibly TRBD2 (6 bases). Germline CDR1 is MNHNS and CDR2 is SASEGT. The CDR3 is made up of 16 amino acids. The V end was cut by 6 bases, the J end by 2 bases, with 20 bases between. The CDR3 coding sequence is TGTGCCAGCAGGCCCGGGACCGGAGGGAGTCCCTACGAGCAGTACTTC. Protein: CASRPGTGGSPYEQYF.

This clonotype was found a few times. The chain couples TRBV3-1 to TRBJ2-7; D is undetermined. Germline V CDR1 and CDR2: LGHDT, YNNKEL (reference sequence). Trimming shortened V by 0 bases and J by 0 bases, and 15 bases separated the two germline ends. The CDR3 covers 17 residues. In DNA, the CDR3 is TGTGCCAGCAGCCAAGATCTAGGGTCAGGTCTCTCCTACGAGCAGTACTTC. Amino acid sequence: CASSQDLGSGLSYEQYF.

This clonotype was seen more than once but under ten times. The CDR3 sequence: CASSLGFRREGSGYTF. As DNA, the CDR3 is TGTGCCAGCAGCTTAGGATTTCGGCGCGAAGGGAGCGGCTACACCTTC. The chain joins TRBV7-8 to TRBJ1-2; D gene uncertain. The CDR3 is made up of 16 amino acids. V dropped 1 base and J dropped 8 bases, with 20 bases sitting between them. Germline CDR1 and CDR2: SGHVS and FQNEAQ.

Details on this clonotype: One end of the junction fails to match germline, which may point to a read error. The CDR3 sequence: CASSISRADTGAFF. In DNA, the CDR3 is TGTGCCAGTAGTATATCCAGGGCGGACACTGGAGCTTTCTTT. This rearrangement joins TRBV19 to TRBJ1-1, with TRBD1 as a possible D gene (5 bases). CDR3 length: 14 amino acids. CDR1 and CDR2 (germline): LNHDA, SQIVND (reference sequence).

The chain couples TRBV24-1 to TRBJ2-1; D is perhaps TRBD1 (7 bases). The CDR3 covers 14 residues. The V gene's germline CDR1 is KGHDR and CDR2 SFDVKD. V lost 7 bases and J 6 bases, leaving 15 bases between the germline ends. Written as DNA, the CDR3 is TGTGCCACCAGGGCGACAGGGAGGTCCAATGAGCAGTTCTTC. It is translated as CATRATGRSNEQFF.

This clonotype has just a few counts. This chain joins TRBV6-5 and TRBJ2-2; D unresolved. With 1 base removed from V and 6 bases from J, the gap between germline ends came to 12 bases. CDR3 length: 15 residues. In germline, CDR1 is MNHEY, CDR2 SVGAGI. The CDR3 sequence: CASSYLIDGSGELFF. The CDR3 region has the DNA TGTGCCAGCAGTTACTTGATCGATGGGTCCGGGGAGCTGTTTTTT.

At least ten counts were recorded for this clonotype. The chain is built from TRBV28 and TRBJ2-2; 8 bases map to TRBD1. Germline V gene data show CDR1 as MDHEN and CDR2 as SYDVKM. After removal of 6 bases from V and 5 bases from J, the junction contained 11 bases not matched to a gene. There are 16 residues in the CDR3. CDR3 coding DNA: TGTGCCAGCAGCTCAGGGGGCGGGATCGGAACCGGGGAGCTGTTTTTT. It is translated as CASSSGGGIGTGELFF.

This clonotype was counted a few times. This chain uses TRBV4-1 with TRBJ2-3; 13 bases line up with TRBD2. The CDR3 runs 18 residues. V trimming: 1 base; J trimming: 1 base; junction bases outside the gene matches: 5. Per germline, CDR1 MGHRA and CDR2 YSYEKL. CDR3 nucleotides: TGCGCCAGCAGCCAAGCGGTGGGGACTAGCGGGGGCACAGATACGCAGTATTTT. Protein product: CASSQAVGTSGGTDTQYF.

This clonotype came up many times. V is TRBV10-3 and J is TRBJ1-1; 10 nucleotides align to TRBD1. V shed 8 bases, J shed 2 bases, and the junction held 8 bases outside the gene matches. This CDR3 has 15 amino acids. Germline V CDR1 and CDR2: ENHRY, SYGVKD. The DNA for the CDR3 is TGTGCCATCGGGAGGGGACAGGGGCAAAACACTGAAGCTTTCTTT. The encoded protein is CAIGRGQGQNTEAFF.

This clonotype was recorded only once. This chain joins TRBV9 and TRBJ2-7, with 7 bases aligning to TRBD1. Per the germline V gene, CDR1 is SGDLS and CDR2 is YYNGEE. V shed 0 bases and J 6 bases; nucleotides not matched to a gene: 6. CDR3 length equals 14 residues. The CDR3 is CASSVGQGVPEQYF. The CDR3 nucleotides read TGTGCCAGCAGCGTAGGGCAGGGGGTTCCCGAGCAGTACTTC.

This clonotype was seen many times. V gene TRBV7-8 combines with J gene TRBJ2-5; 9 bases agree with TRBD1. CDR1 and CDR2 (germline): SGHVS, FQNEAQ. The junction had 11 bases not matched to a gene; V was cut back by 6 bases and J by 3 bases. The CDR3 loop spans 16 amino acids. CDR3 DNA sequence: TGTGCCAGCAGAACACCGGGACAGGGTTCGGAAGAGACCCAGTACTTC. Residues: CASRTPGQGSEETQYF.

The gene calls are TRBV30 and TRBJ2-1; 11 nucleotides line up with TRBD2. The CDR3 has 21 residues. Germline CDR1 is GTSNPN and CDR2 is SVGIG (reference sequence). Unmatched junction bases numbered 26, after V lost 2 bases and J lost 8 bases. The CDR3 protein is CAWSPYRLGLADPRGQYEQFF. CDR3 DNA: TGTGCCTGGAGTCCCTACAGGTTGGGACTAGCGGACCCACGAGGCCAATATGAGCAGTTCTTC.

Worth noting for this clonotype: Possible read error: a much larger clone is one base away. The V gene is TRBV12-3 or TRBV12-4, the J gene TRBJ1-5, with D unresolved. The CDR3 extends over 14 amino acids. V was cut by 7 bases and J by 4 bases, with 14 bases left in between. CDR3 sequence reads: CASIPSTRNQPQHF. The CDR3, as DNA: TGTGCCAGCATTCCCTCGACCCGGAATCAGCCCCAGCATTTT.

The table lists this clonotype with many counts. CDR3 residues: CASTSSGTGEGYTF. The CDR3 coding sequence is TGTGCCAGCACCTCCTCCGGGACAGGGGAAGGCTACACCTTC. The chain is built from TRBV2 and TRBJ1-2; 10 bases match TRBD1. The CDR3 contains 14 residues. Looked up from germline, CDR1 is SNHLY and CDR2 is FYNNEI. Trimming removed 7 bases from V and 8 bases from J; junction bases left unmatched: 10.

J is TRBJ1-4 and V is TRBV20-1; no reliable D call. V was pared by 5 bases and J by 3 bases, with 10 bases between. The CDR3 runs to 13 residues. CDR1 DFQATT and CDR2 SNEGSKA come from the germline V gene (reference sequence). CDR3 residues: CSAGGISNEKLFF. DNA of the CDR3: TGCAGTGCTGGTGGCATCTCTAATGAAAAACTGTTTTTT.

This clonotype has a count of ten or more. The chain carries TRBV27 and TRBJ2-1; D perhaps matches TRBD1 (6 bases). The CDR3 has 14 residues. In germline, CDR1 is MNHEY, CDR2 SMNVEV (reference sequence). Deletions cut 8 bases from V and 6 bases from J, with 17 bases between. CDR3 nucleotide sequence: TGTGCCAGCGCCGACAGGAGTAGTTTCAATGAGCAGTTCTTC. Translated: CASADRSSFNEQFF.

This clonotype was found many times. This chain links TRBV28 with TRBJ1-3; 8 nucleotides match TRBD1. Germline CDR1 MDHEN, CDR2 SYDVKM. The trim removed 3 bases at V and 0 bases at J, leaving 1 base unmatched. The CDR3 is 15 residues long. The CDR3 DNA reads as TGTGCCAGCAGTTTGGGACAGGTCTCTGGAAACACCATATATTTT. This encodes CASSLGQVSGNTIYF.

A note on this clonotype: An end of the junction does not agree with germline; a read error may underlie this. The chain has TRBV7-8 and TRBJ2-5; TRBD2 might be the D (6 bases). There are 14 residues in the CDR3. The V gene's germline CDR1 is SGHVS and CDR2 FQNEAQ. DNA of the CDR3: TGTGCCCGCAGCCCCCGGAGGGCTCAAGAGACCCAGTACTTC. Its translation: CARSPRRAQETQYF.

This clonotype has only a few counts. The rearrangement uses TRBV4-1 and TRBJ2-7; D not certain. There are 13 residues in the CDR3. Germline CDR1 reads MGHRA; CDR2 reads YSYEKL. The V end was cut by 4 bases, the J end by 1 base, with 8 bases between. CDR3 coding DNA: TGCGCCAGCAGCCCAGACTGGTCCTACGAGCAGTACTTC. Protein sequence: CASSPDWSYEQYF.

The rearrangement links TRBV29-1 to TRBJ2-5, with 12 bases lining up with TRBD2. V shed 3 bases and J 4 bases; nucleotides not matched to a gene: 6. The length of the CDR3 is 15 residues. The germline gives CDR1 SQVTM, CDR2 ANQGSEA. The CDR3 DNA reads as TGCAGCGTTGACCCCCTAGCGGGAGGGAGAGAGACCCAGTACTTC. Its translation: CSVDPLAGGRETQYF.

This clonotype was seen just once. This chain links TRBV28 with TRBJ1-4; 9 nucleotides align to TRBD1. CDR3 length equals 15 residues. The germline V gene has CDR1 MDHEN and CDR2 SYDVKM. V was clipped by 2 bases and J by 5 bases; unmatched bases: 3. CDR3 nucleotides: TGTGCCAGCAGTTTAATCGGACAGGGGAATGAAAAACTGTTTTTT. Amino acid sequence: CASSLIGQGNEKLFF. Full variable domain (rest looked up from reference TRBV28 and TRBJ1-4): DVKVTQSSRYLVKRTGEKVFLECVQDMDHENMFWYRQDPGLGLRLIYFSYDVKMKEKGDIPEGYSVSREKKERFSLILESASTNQTSMYLCASSLIGQGNEKLFFGSGTQLSVL.

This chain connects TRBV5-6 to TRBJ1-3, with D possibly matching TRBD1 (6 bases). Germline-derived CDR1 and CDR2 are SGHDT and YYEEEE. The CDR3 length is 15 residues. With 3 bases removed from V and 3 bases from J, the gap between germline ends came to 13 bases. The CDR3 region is CASSSAGARGNTIYF. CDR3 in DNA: TGTGCCAGCAGCTCAGCGGGGGCGCGTGGAAACACCATATATTTT.

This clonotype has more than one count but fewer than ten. DNA for the CDR3: TGCGCCAGCAGCCAAGATAGGGACGGCGTAAATCAGCCCCAGCATTTT. Protein: CASSQDRDGVNQPQHF. V usage is TRBV4-1 and J usage is TRBJ1-5, with D possibly TRBD1 on 5 matching bases. Trimming cost V 0 bases and J 4 bases, with 13 bases left between them. Germline V lookup: CDR1 MGHRA, CDR2 YSYEKL. The CDR3 contains 16 residues.

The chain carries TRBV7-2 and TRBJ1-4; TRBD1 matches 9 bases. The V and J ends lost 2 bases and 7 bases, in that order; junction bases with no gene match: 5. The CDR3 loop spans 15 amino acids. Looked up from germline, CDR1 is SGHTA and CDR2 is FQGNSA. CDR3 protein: CASSLLGQGFEKLFF. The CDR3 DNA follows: TGTGCCAGCAGCTTACTGGGACAGGGCTTTGAAAAACTGTTTTTT.

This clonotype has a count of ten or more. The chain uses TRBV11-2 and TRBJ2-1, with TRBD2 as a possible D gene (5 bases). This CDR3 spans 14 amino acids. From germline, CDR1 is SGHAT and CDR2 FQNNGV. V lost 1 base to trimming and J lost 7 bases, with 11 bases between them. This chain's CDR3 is CASSLGRTLNEQFF. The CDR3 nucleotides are TGTGCCAGCAGCTTAGGGCGGACTCTAAATGAGCAGTTCTTC.

CDR3 sequence: CASSYLVGGSSYNEQFF. The CDR3 DNA sequence: TGTGCCAGCAGTTACTTGGTGGGGGGGAGCTCCTACAATGAGCAGTTCTTC. The chain has TRBV6-2 or TRBV6-3 and TRBJ2-1; TRBD2 agrees at 7 bases. The CDR3 spans 17 residues. From germline, CDR1 is MNHEY and CDR2 SVGEGT. The trim removed 1 base at V and 0 bases at J, leaving 6 bases unmatched.

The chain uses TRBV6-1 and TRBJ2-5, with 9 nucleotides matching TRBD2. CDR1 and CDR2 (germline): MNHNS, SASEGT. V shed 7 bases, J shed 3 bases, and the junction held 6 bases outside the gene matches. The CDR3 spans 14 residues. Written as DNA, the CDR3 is TGTGCCAGCACCCCAGCGGGGGGTAAAGAGACCCAGTACTTC. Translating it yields CASTPAGGKETQYF.

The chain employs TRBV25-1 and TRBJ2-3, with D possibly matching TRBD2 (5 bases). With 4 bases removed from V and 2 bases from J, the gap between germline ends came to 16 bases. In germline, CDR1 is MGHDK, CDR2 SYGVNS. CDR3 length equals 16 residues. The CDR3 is CASSAPSGGLTDTQYF. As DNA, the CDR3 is TGTGCCAGCAGTGCCCCCAGCGGAGGCCTCACAGATACGCAGTATTTT.

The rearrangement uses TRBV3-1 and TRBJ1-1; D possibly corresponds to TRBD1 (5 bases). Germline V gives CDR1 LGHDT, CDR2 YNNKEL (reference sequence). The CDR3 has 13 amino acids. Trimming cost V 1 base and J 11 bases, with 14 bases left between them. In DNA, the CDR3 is TGTGCCAGCAGCCAAGGTGGGCAGGGTCGGGCTTTCTTT. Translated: CASSQGGQGRAFF.

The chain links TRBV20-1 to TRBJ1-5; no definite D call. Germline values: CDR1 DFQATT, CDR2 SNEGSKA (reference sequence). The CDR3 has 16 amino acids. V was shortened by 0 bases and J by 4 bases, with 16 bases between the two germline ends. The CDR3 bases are TGCAGTGCTAGAGATCGCGGCGGGAGCTTTAATCAGCCCCAGCATTTT. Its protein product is CSARDRGGSFNQPQHF.